The 17 T cell receptor beta chains reported below all come from one sample, sequenced in a study of T-cell reconstitution after alpha-beta-depleted transplantation in children. Preparation of the TCRbeta library used unique molecular identifiers. TCRdb itself ran the PCR reads through MiXCR, one entry per CDR3 protein. This table holds over 200,000 distinct CDR3 sequences, approximately 11% found once. The sequencing used PBMCs, collected before TCRalphabeta/CD19-depleted stem cell transplant. These receptors were collected from a child under two years old with acute myeloid leukemia, due to receive a stem cell transplant.

This clonotype was observed many times. The genes are TRBV5-1 and TRBJ2-2; D is uncertain. In germline, CDR1 is SGHRS, CDR2 YFSETQ. V lost 2 bases and J lost 3, with 8 bases in between. CDR3 length equals 14 residues. The CDR3 sequence: CASSFRIDTGELFF. In DNA form, the CDR3 reads TGCGCCAGCAGCTTTCGGATAGACACCGGGGAGCTGTTTTTT.

This clonotype was recorded many times. The chain employs TRBV6-1 and TRBJ1-1; D remains unclear. CDR3 length equals 11 residues. V was trimmed by 8 bases and J by 1 base, leaving 5 bases between them. Germline-derived CDR1 and CDR2 are MNHNS and SASEGT. The chain's CDR3 is CASETNTEAFF. The DNA for the CDR3 is TGTGCCAGCGAGACGAACACTGAAGCTTTCTTT.

This clonotype was recorded at least ten times. In DNA, the CDR3 is TGTGCCAGCAGCCTAACAGGGTACACTGAAGCTTTCTTT. It translates to CASSLTGYTEAFF. V usage is TRBV7-2 and J usage is TRBJ1-1; D may be TRBD1 (6 bases). Germline CDR1 reads SGHTA; CDR2 reads FQGNSA. CDR3 size: 13 residues. Trimming stripped 5 bases from V and 3 bases from J, with 10 bases between.

In its sample, this clonotype was seen many times. The chain is built from TRBV29-1 and TRBJ2-7, with 8 nucleotides matching TRBD1. The CDR3 consists of 11 residues. The germline gives CDR1 SQVTM, CDR2 ANQGSEA. Trimming cost V 7 bases and J 6 bases; bases outside gene matches: 5. The CDR3 region is CSGWTGPEQYF. The CDR3 DNA reads as TGCAGCGGCTGGACAGGGCCCGAGCAGTACTTC.

This clonotype was picked up many times. V is TRBV12-3 or TRBV12-4 and J is TRBJ1-1, with D possibly matching TRBD1 (5 bases). The CDR3 totals 15 residues. Between the trimmed V and J ends, which lost 3 bases and 6 bases, there was a span of 17 bases. This CDR3 is CASSFWGVNLAEAFF. Written as DNA, the CDR3 is TGTGCCAGCAGTTTCTGGGGGGTAAATTTAGCTGAAGCTTTCTTT.

Many counts were recorded for this clonotype. This sequence joins TRBV29-1 and TRBJ1-1; tentative D call: TRBD1 (5 bases). V was cut by 6 bases and J by 6 bases, with 17 bases left in between. This CDR3 spans 13 amino acids. The germline gives CDR1 SQVTM, CDR2 ANQGSEA. The CDR3 here is CSVLGWGSSEAFF. For the CDR3, the DNA is TGCAGCGTCTTAGGGTGGGGGAGTTCTGAAGCTTTCTTT. Based on the CDR3 plus reference TRBV29-1 and TRBJ1-1, the full variable domain is SAVISQKPSRDICQRGTSLTIQCQVDSQVTMMFWYRQQPGQSLTLIATANQGSEATYESGFVIDKFPISRPNLTFSTLTVSNMSPEDSSIYLCSVLGWGSSEAFFGQGTRLTVV.

There are many counts of this clonotype. The chain is built from TRBV12-3 or TRBV12-4 and TRBJ2-7, with D unresolved. Trimming stripped 4 bases from V and 4 bases from J, with 8 bases between. The CDR3 has 12 amino acids. The CDR3 DNA reads TGTGCCAGCAGTTATGAAGCATACGAGCAGTACTTC. Amino acids: CASSYEAYEQYF.

Ten or more counts support this clonotype. The chain couples TRBV20-1 to TRBJ2-1; 7 bases are a match to TRBD2. CDR3 length: 16 residues. Germline V lookup: CDR1 DFQATT, CDR2 SNEGSKA (reference sequence). V trimming: 5 bases; J trimming: 2 bases; junction bases outside the gene matches: 12. The CDR3 region is CSAQPHLADPYNEQFF. The CDR3 DNA sequence: TGCAGTGCTCAACCACACCTAGCGGACCCCTACAATGAGCAGTTCTTC.

There are many counts of this clonotype. This rearrangement joins TRBV7-6 to TRBJ2-1; the D is unclear. V gave up 3 bases and J gave up 10 bases, with 16 bases separating them. This CDR3 has 14 residues. Per germline, CDR1 SGHVS and CDR2 FNYEAQ. The chain's CDR3 is CASSFTQILGEQFF. CDR3 bases: TGTGCCAGCAGCTTTACCCAAATACTCGGAGAGCAGTTCTTC.

This chain joins TRBV7-2 and TRBJ2-7; 8 bases align to TRBD1. The CDR3 is 14 amino acids. CDR1 and CDR2 (germline): SGHTA, FQGNSA. V lost 5 bases and J lost 6; bases outside the gene matches: 9. The CDR3 DNA reads TGTGCCAGCAGCCTCTGGACAGGGCAAGGCGAGCAGTACTTC. Its protein product is CASSLWTGQGEQYF.

This clonotype was found many times. The chain links TRBV18 to TRBJ2-5; D possibly corresponds to TRBD2 (6 bases). Trimming stripped 0 bases from V and 2 bases from J, with 13 bases between. CDR1 and CDR2 (germline): KGHSH, LQKENI. The CDR3 totals 16 residues. In nucleotides, the CDR3 is TGTGCCAGCTCACCACCGTTTTACAGCGGGCAAGAGACCCAGTACTTC. It encodes CASSPPFYSGQETQYF.

This clonotype was recorded many times. The rearrangement links TRBV7-2 to TRBJ2-5; 13 bases agree with TRBD2. V was pared by 5 bases and J by 0 bases, with 6 bases of the junction left unmatched. Germline loops: CDR1 SGHTA, CDR2 FQGNSA. The CDR3 is 17 amino acids. The DNA for the CDR3 is TGTGCCAGCAGCCGACTAGCGGGGGGCCTCTACCAAGAGACCCAGTACTTC. Protein: CASSRLAGGLYQETQYF.

This clonotype came up many times. CDR3 loop: CSVEMSNGETQYF. The DNA for the CDR3 is TGCAGCGTTGAGATGTCCAATGGAGAGACCCAGTACTTC. The J gene is TRBJ2-5, the V gene TRBV29-1; D not certain. Germline lookup yields CDR1 SQVTM and CDR2 ANQGSEA. CDR3 length: 13 amino acids. V was shortened by 3 bases and J by 4 bases, with 12 bases between the two germline ends.

This clonotype has at least ten counts. This rearrangement joins TRBV12-3 or TRBV12-4 to TRBJ2-1; 12 positions match TRBD2. V lost 6 bases and J lost 3; bases outside the gene matches: 6. The CDR3 extends over 16 amino acids. The CDR3 loop is CASSLTSGRIYNEQFF. DNA for the CDR3: TGTGCCAGCAGCTTGACTAGCGGGAGAATCTACAATGAGCAGTTCTTC.

This clonotype was seen ten or more times. The gene calls are TRBV7-8 and TRBJ2-7, with 10 bases aligning to TRBD1. Germline V gene data show CDR1 as SGHVS and CDR2 as FQNEAQ. This CDR3 is 15 amino acids long. V was pared by 2 bases and J by 0 bases, with 1 base of the junction left unmatched. Here the CDR3 reads CASSLRTGGSYEQYF. The DNA of the CDR3 is TGTGCCAGCAGCTTACGGACAGGGGGCTCCTACGAGCAGTACTTC.

The chain is built from TRBV21-1 and TRBJ2-3; the table's TRBD2 call for D was not verified on the DNA. TRBV21-1 is annotated as a pseudogene. This CDR3 has 19 residues. The DNA for the CDR3 is TGTGCCAGCAGCATTACCCTCCGGCCGGACCCGGTATGCACAGATACGCAGTATTTT. It translates to CASSITLRPDPVCTDTQYF.

There are many counts of this clonotype. The chain couples TRBV4-1 to TRBJ1-2; D possibly corresponds to TRBD1 (6 bases). The germline V and J ends were trimmed by 0 bases and 4 bases, with 18 bases remaining between them. This CDR3 has 17 amino acids. Germline CDR1 MGHRA, CDR2 YSYEKL. The CDR3 DNA sequence: TGCGCCAGCAGCCAAGATAACGGTAGGGGGAATCGCTATGGCTACACCTTC. Protein: CASSQDNGRGNRYGYTF.